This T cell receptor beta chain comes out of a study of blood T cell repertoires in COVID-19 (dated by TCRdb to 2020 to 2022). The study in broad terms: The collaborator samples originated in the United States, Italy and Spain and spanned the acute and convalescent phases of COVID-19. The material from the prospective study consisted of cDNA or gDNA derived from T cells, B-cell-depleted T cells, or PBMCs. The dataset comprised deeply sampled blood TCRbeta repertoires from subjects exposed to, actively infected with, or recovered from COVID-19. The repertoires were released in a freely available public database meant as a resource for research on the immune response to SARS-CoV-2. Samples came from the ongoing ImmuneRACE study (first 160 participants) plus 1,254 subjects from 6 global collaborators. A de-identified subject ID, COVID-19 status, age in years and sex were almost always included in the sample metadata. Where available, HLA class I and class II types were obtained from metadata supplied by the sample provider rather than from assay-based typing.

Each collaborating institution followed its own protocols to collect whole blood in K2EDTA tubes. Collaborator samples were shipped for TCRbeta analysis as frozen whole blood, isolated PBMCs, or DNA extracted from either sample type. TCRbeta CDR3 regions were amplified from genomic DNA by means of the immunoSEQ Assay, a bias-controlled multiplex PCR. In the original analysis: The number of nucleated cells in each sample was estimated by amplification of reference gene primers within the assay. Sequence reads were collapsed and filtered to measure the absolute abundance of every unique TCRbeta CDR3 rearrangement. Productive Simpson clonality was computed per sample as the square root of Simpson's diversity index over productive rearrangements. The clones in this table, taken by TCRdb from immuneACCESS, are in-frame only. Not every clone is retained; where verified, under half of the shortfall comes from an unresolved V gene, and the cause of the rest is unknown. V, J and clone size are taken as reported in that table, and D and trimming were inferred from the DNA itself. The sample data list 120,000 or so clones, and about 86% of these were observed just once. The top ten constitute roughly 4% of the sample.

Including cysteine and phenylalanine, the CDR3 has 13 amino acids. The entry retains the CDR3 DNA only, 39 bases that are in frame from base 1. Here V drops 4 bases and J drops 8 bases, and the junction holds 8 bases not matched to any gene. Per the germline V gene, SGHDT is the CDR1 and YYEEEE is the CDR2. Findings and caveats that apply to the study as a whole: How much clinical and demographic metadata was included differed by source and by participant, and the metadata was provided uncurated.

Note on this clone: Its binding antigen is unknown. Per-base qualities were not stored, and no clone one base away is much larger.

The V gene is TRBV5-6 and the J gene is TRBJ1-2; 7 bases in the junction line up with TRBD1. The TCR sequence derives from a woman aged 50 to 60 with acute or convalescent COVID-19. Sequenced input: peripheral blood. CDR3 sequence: CASSIRQGGGYTF. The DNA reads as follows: TGTGCCAGCAGCATAAGACAGGGCGGCGGCTACACCTTC. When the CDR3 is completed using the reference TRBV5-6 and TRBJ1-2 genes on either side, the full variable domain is DAGVTQSPTHLIKTRGQQVTLRCSPKSGHDTVSWYQQALGQGPQFIFQYYEEEERQRGNFPDRFSGHQFPNYSSELNVNALLLGDSALYLCASSIRQGGGYTFGSGTRLTVV.